The clone carrying this T cell receptor beta chain has at least ten counts. The record originates from a study of HIV-infected children after antiretroviral therapy interruption. Treatment noted: PENTA 11 planned treatment interruption arm or continuous ART arm. Unique molecular identifiers were included in an RNA-based 3' RACE TCR library. TCRdb called the 3' RACE reads again in MiXCR, with one record for every CDR3 protein. In the table there are about 86,000 distinct CDR3 sequences, 6% to 8.5% of which are singletons. This TCR was recovered from a pool of human donors with HIV. Sequencing was performed on CD45RA+ CD4+ T cells from PBMCs, pooled from several time points, taken from a donor given antiretroviral therapy, either interrupted or continuous. Subset reported: naive CD4+ CD45RA+ CD45RO- T cells.

This CDR3 reads CASSLSGANVLTF. CDR3 DNA: TGTGCCAGCAGTTTGTCTGGGGCCAACGTCCTGACTTTC. The chain couples TRBV28 to TRBJ2-6; no clear D gene. Germline-derived CDR1 and CDR2 are MDHEN and SYDVKM. The CDR3 spans 13 residues. V lost 3 bases and J 1 base, leaving 1 base between the germline ends.